A selection of T cell receptor beta chains follows, all from one sample in a study of T cells in localized non-small cell lung cancer. The protocol was immunoSEQ multiplex PCR, while the TCRdb copy is restricted to in-frame clones and leaves out a portion. The sample contains about 76,000 clones, 84% of which appear only once. The sequencing used peripheral blood, collected before any cancer treatment. These TCRs come from a female donor aged 60 or older with stage I lung adenocarcinoma. Both conserved end residues are part of each CDR3. Fields, in order: V gene, D gene, J gene, clone size, CDR3 DNA, CDR3 protein. D genes are given only for firm matches. Not all rows give a size; the values are once, few, many and, for expanded clones, a class.

V gene: TRBV2; D gene: TRBD2; J gene: TRBJ2-2; clone size: NA; CDR3 DNA: TGTGCCAGCATATGGGCTAGCGGGAGAACCGGGGAGCTGTTTTTT; CDR3 protein: CASIWASGRTGELFF
V gene: TRBV6-1; D gene: NA; J gene: TRBJ1-1; clone size: NA; CDR3 DNA: TGTGCCAGCACAAGGACCCTGAACACTGAAGCTTTCTTT; CDR3 protein: CASTRTLNTEAFF
V gene: TRBV27; D gene: NA; J gene: TRBJ1-5; clone size: NA; CDR3 DNA: TGTGCCAGCAGTTTATCGGCATCTTACAATCAGCCCCAGCATTTT; CDR3 protein: CASSLSASYNQPQHF
V gene: TRBV29-1; D gene: TRBD1; J gene: TRBJ1-2; clone size: NA; CDR3 DNA: TGCAGCGTTAAGGGGACAGGGGGTAACTATGGCTACACCTTC; CDR3 protein: CSVKGTGGNYGYTF
V gene: TRBV6-5; D gene: TRBD2; J gene: TRBJ2-5; clone size: NA; CDR3 DNA: TGTGCCAGCAGTTCACGCGGGGGACGACGAGAGACCCAGTACTTC; CDR3 protein: CASSSRGGRRETQYF
V gene: TRBV7-3; D gene: NA; J gene: TRBJ2-5; clone size: NA; CDR3 DNA: TGTGCCAGCAGCTTAACCGGGGGCGAGGAGACCCAGTACTTC; CDR3 protein: CASSLTGGEETQYF
V gene: TRBV13; D gene: NA; J gene: TRBJ1-1; clone size: once; CDR3 DNA: TGTGCCAGCAGCTTAATCACGGTGAACACTGAAGCTTTCTTT; CDR3 protein: CASSLITVNTEAFF
V gene: TRBV7-8; D gene: TRBD1; J gene: TRBJ2-5; clone size: NA; CDR3 DNA: TGTGCCGGGGGACAGGCGGCTGGGACCCAGTACTTC; CDR3 protein: CAGGQAAGTQYF
V gene: TRBV25-1; D gene: TRBD1; J gene: TRBJ1-6; clone size: NA; CDR3 DNA: TGTGCCAGCCGTCTGGGACAGGGGTCACCCCTCCACTTT; CDR3 protein: CASRLGQGSPLHF
V gene: TRBV19; D gene: NA; J gene: TRBJ2-5; clone size: NA; CDR3 DNA: TGTGCCAGTAGTATCGGGCTAGTGGGTTTCCAAGAGACCCAGTACTTC; CDR3 protein: CASSIGLVGFQETQYF
V gene: TRBV7-9; D gene: NA; J gene: TRBJ2-7; clone size: NA; CDR3 DNA: TGTGCCAGCAGAGAAGGGGGGGCGGACTACGAGCAGTACTTC; CDR3 protein: CASREGGADYEQYF
V gene: TRBV10-3; D gene: TRBD2; J gene: TRBJ2-7; clone size: NA; CDR3 DNA: TGTGCCACAACGAGTGGGACTAGCGGGGGAACCTACGAGCAGTACTTC; CDR3 protein: CATTSGTSGGTYEQYF
V gene: TRBV9; D gene: NA; J gene: TRBJ1-1; clone size: NA; CDR3 DNA: TGTGCCAGCAGCGTAGCTACCGACGGGTTTTACACTGAAGCTTTCTTT; CDR3 protein: CASSVATDGFYTEAFF
V gene: TRBV15; D gene: NA; J gene: TRBJ1-5; clone size: medium-sized; CDR3 DNA: TGTGCCACCAGCAGAGAGCGCTCAGGCGAGGGTCAGCCCCAGCATTTT; CDR3 protein: CATSRERSGEGQPQHF
V gene: TRBV5-1; D gene: NA; J gene: TRBJ2-2; clone size: NA; CDR3 DNA: TGCGCCAGCAGCGTGCCCGAGGGGGAGCTGTTTTTT; CDR3 protein: CASSVPEGELFF
V gene: TRBV6-4; D gene: TRBD1; J gene: TRBJ1-5; clone size: NA; CDR3 DNA: TGTGCCAGAGTCAGGGGGAGCAATCAGCCCCAGCATTTT; CDR3 protein: CARVRGSNQPQHF
V gene: TRBV28; D gene: NA; J gene: TRBJ2-1; clone size: NA; CDR3 DNA: TGTGCCAGCAGCGATTCCGGGATCACAAGCCTATACAATGAGCAGTTCTTC; CDR3 protein: CASSDSGITSLYNEQFF
V gene: TRBV4-3; D gene: NA; J gene: TRBJ1-2; clone size: NA; CDR3 DNA: TGCGCCAGCAGCCAAGATCCCGCAGGAGACTATGGCTACACCTTC; CDR3 protein: CASSQDPAGDYGYTF
V gene: TRBV7-8; D gene: TRBD1; J gene: TRBJ2-7; clone size: NA; CDR3 DNA: TGTGCCAGCAGAGAAATCGGACAGGGGGCCTACGAGCAGTACTTC; CDR3 protein: CASREIGQGAYEQYF
V gene: TRBV7-2; D gene: TRBD2; J gene: TRBJ2-1; clone size: NA; CDR3 DNA: TGTGCCAGCAGCTTAGCGGTGGGGGGGTCCTACAATGAGCAGTTCTTC; CDR3 protein: CASSLAVGGSYNEQFF
V gene: TRBV6-6; D gene: NA; J gene: TRBJ1-2; clone size: NA; CDR3 DNA: TGTGCCAGCATCCTGTCTCCATCGGGCAGTAGCTACACCTTC; CDR3 protein: CASILSPSGSSYTF
V gene: TRBV7-2; D gene: NA; J gene: TRBJ1-2; clone size: NA; CDR3 DNA: TGTGCCAGCAGCCTAGGACGCCTTACTAACTATGGCTACACCTTC; CDR3 protein: CASSLGRLTNYGYTF
V gene: TRBV5-1; D gene: NA; J gene: TRBJ2-7; clone size: NA; CDR3 DNA: TGCGCCAGCAGCTCCCTAGAAGGGAGCTACGAGCAGTACTTC; CDR3 protein: CASSSLEGSYEQYF
V gene: TRBV10-1; D gene: NA; J gene: TRBJ1-1; clone size: NA; CDR3 DNA: TGCGCCAGCAGTGCGTCGGAGAAGGGGGGGAGCACTGAAGCTTTCTTT; CDR3 protein: CASSASEKGGSTEAFF
V gene: TRBV2; D gene: TRBD1; J gene: TRBJ2-3; clone size: NA; CDR3 DNA: TGTGCCAGCAGCGGCGGACAGGGTTCACATGACGATACGCAGTATTTT; CDR3 protein: CASSGGQGSHDDTQYF
V gene: TRBV13; D gene: NA; J gene: TRBJ2-5; clone size: NA; CDR3 DNA: TGTGCCAGCCTATCCGGGGCAGACTACCCCCAGACCCAGTACTTC; CDR3 protein: CASLSGADYPQTQYF
V gene: TRBV5-1; D gene: TRBD2; J gene: TRBJ2-7; clone size: NA; CDR3 DNA: TGCGCCAGCAGCGTGAAACCGGGAGGAACTAGTAGTGGGAACGAGCAGTACTTC; CDR3 protein: CASSVKPGGTSSGNEQYF
V gene: TRBV5-8; D gene: NA; J gene: TRBJ1-5; clone size: NA; CDR3 DNA: TGTGCCAGCAGCTCCCCAGGGGGCAATCAGCCCCAGCATTTT; CDR3 protein: CASSSPGGNQPQHF
V gene: TRBV5-3; D gene: NA; J gene: TRBJ2-1; clone size: NA; CDR3 DNA: TGTGCCAGAAGTCACCATGGGAATGAGCAGTTCTTC; CDR3 protein: CARSHHGNEQFF
V gene: TRBV7-9; D gene: TRBD1; J gene: TRBJ2-5; clone size: NA; CDR3 DNA: TGTGCCAGCAGCTCCGGACAGGGGTTGGGGGAGACCCAGTACTTC; CDR3 protein: CASSSGQGLGETQYF
V gene: TRBV19; D gene: TRBD1; J gene: TRBJ2-5; clone size: NA; CDR3 DNA: TGTGCCAGTAGTAAGGGACAGCTACAAGAGACCCAGTACTTC; CDR3 protein: CASSKGQLQETQYF
V gene: TRBV6-1; D gene: TRBD1; J gene: TRBJ1-2; clone size: NA; CDR3 DNA: TGTGCCAGCAGTGAGTGGACAGGGCCTAACTATGGCTACACCTTC; CDR3 protein: CASSEWTGPNYGYTF
V gene: TRBV10-3; D gene: NA; J gene: TRBJ1-2; clone size: NA; CDR3 DNA: TGTGCCATCAGTGAGTCGACGTATAAGGCAGGGACGGGTGGCTACACCTTC; CDR3 protein: CAISESTYKAGTGGYTF
V gene: TRBV12-5; D gene: NA; J gene: TRBJ1-2; clone size: NA; CDR3 DNA: TGTGCTAGTGGTTTGGGTGGGCAGGGGAACTATGGCTACACCTTC; CDR3 protein: CASGLGGQGNYGYTF
V gene: TRBV7-6; D gene: TRBD2; J gene: TRBJ2-3; clone size: NA; CDR3 DNA: TGTGCCAGCAGCTTAGGCGGGGGAGGCGCAGATACGCAGTATTTT; CDR3 protein: CASSLGGGGADTQYF
V gene: TRBV6-5; D gene: NA; J gene: TRBJ2-7; clone size: NA; CDR3 DNA: TGTGCCAGCAAAAACTTCTACGAGCAGTACTTC; CDR3 protein: CASKNFYEQYF
V gene: TRBV27; D gene: TRBD2; J gene: TRBJ2-7; clone size: NA; CDR3 DNA: TGTGCCAGCACCCGACGGACTAGCGGGGGCTTTGGGAATGTCGAGCAGTACTTC; CDR3 protein: CASTRRTSGGFGNVEQYF
V gene: TRBV11-2; D gene: TRBD2; J gene: TRBJ2-1; clone size: once; CDR3 DNA: TGTGCCAGCAGCGCCCTAGCGGGTAGCTCCTACAATGAGCAGTTCTTC; CDR3 protein: CASSALAGSSYNEQFF
V gene: TRBV6-4; D gene: TRBD2; J gene: TRBJ2-7; clone size: NA; CDR3 DNA: TGTGCCAGCAGTGACCCCGGGAGGATTGTGTACGAGCAGTACTTC; CDR3 protein: CASSDPGRIVYEQYF
V gene: TRBV19; D gene: NA; J gene: TRBJ2-1; clone size: NA; CDR3 DNA: TGTGCCAGTAGTATACAGCTGTACAATGAGCAGTTCTTC; CDR3 protein: CASSIQLYNEQFF
V gene: TRBV7-2; D gene: NA; J gene: TRBJ2-5; clone size: NA; CDR3 DNA: TGTGCCAGCAGCTTACAGGGGACCCAAGAGACCCAGTACTTC; CDR3 protein: CASSLQGTQETQYF
V gene: TRBV6-6; D gene: TRBD1; J gene: TRBJ2-5; clone size: few; CDR3 DNA: TGTGCCAGCAGCTCCACCGGGACAGGGGGCGCAGAGACCCAGTACTTC; CDR3 protein: CASSSTGTGGAETQYF
V gene: TRBV6-6; D gene: NA; J gene: TRBJ2-1; clone size: NA; CDR3 DNA: TGTGCCAGCAGTTACTTACAGGAGGAGCAGTTCTTC; CDR3 protein: CASSYLQEEQFF
V gene: TRBV7-3; D gene: TRBD2; J gene: TRBJ2-3; clone size: NA; CDR3 DNA: TGTGCCAGCAGCCGAACGGGACTAGCGGGATTCACAGATACGCAGTATTTT; CDR3 protein: CASSRTGLAGFTDTQYF
V gene: TRBV7-8; D gene: NA; J gene: TRBJ1-1; clone size: few; CDR3 DNA: TGTGCCAGCAGCTTACTGTATGAAGCTTTCTTT; CDR3 protein: CASSLLYEAFF
V gene: TRBV6-1; D gene: NA; J gene: TRBJ1-2; clone size: NA; CDR3 DNA: TGTGCCAGCGTACGCGCGATCAGTTTACTCTATGGCTACACCTTC; CDR3 protein: CASVRAISLLYGYTF
V gene: TRBV19; D gene: NA; J gene: TRBJ2-7; clone size: NA; CDR3 DNA: TGTGCCAGTAGTTCGGGGCTCTCCTACGAGCAGTACTTC; CDR3 protein: CASSSGLSYEQYF
V gene: TRBV28; D gene: NA; J gene: TRBJ1-6; clone size: NA; CDR3 DNA: TGTGCCAGCAGTTTACCCCAGGGAGGGTCAGGGGCACCCCTCCACTTT; CDR3 protein: CASSLPQGGSGAPLHF
V gene: TRBV4-2; D gene: NA; J gene: TRBJ2-1; clone size: few; CDR3 DNA: TGTGCCAGCAGTCTAGGAGGAGCCAACAATGAGCAGTTCTTC; CDR3 protein: CASSLGGANNEQFF
V gene: TRBV7-3; D gene: NA; J gene: TRBJ2-3; clone size: NA; CDR3 DNA: TGTGCCAGCAGCCCCTTCGGACAGCTCACAGATACGCAGTATTTT; CDR3 protein: CASSPFGQLTDTQYF
V gene: TRBV5-1; D gene: NA; J gene: TRBJ1-1; clone size: NA; CDR3 DNA: TGCGCCAGCAGCTTAGCGGGGTCTGAGAACACTGAAGCTTTCTTT; CDR3 protein: CASSLAGSENTEAFF
V gene: TRBV5-8; D gene: NA; J gene: TRBJ2-3; clone size: NA; CDR3 DNA: TGTGCCAGCAGCGTGAGGACAGCAGATACGCAGTATTTT; CDR3 protein: CASSVRTADTQYF
V gene: TRBV28; D gene: NA; J gene: TRBJ1-5; clone size: NA; CDR3 DNA: TGTGCCAGCAGGGGGCTCAATCAGCCCCAGCATTTT; CDR3 protein: CASRGLNQPQHF
V gene: TRBV2; D gene: TRBD2; J gene: TRBJ2-3; clone size: once; CDR3 DNA: TGTGCCAGCAGTGAAATCAGCCTTAGCGGGAGATTGCCCACAGATACGCAGTATTTT; CDR3 protein: CASSEISLSGRLPTDTQYF
V gene: TRBV5-1; D gene: NA; J gene: TRBJ1-1; clone size: NA; CDR3 DNA: TGCGCCAGCAGCTTGGGTACGGGGGGATTTGAAGCTTTCTTT; CDR3 protein: CASSLGTGGFEAFF